Below, 20 T cell receptor beta chains from the same sample are listed, as sequenced in a study of post-analysis software for immune sequencing data (dated by TCRdb to about 2015). What the research found in general, with its limitations: Significantly higher frequencies in patients than in controls were found for roughly 5 TRBV segments, including TRBV5-6, TRBV5-1 and TRBV20-1.

No antigens are known for them. Receptor amplification or capture employed PCR. TCRdb names Illumina HiSeq 2500 as the instrument used. To reduce PCR and sequencing biases, unique molecular identifiers were built into the TCR beta cDNA libraries. The raw public data were reprocessed by TCRdb itself: fastp quality trimming at Q25, MiXCR clonotype calling, in-frame beta chains only. Merged by CDR3 protein, the rows form single entries marked with the most common genes and DNA. This sample holds some 260,000 distinct CDR3 sequences; 30% to 45% were observed only once. The top ten hold under 5.5% of the sample. Material: blood. These receptors were obtained from a girl aged 5-17 years with multiple sclerosis.

The rearrangement joins TRBV28 to TRBJ1-1; D gene ambiguous. Per germline, CDR1 MDHEN and CDR2 SYDVKM. The germline V and J ends were trimmed by 3 bases and 2 bases, with 13 bases remaining between them. The CDR3 has 15 residues. CDR3: CASSFPSGTNTEAFF. The CDR3 nucleotides read TGTGCCAGCAGTTTCCCCTCGGGCACAAACACTGAAGCTTTCTTT. The entire variable domain, with the rest obtained from reference TRBV28 and TRBJ1-1, is as follows: DVKVTQSSRYLVKRTGEKVFLECVQDMDHENMFWYRQDPGLGLRLIYFSYDVKMKEKGDIPEGYSVSREKKERFSLILESASTNQTSMYLCASSFPSGTNTEAFFGQGTRLTVV.

This clonotype was counted at least ten times. The V and J genes are TRBV20-1 and TRBJ1-2, with D unresolved. The V gene's germline CDR1 is DFQATT and CDR2 SNEGSKA (reference sequence). The germline V and J ends were trimmed by 0 bases and 4 bases, with 9 bases remaining between them. The CDR3 is 13 residues long. The CDR3 DNA sequence: TGCAGTGCTAGAGATCTGGGGAGCTATGGCTACACCTTC. Translated: CSARDLGSYGYTF.

The CDR3: CASRDLAGAHNEQFF. The CDR3 DNA is TGTGCCAGTAGGGATCTAGCGGGAGCCCACAATGAGCAGTTCTTC. This rearrangement joins TRBV19 to TRBJ2-1, with 10 positions matching TRBD2. The CDR3 is 15 amino acids. From germline, CDR1 is LNHDA and CDR2 SQIVND (reference sequence). With V trimmed by 6 bases and J by 5 bases, 7 bases remained unmatched.

This clonotype occurred a few times. The rearrangement links TRBV6-6 to TRBJ2-1, with D unresolved. Germline CDR1 is MNHNY and CDR2 is SVGAGI (reference sequence). V was cut by 5 bases and J by 10 bases, with 9 bases left in between. The CDR3 contains 11 residues. The CDR3 DNA is TGTGCCAGCAGTCCCCGGGTAGAGCAGTTCTTC. Amino acids: CASSPRVEQFF.

The chain employs TRBV20-1 and TRBJ2-3; 10 bases line up with TRBD2. The ends lost 0 bases at V and 2 bases at J; junction bases unmatched: 8. The CDR3 has 17 residues. From germline, CDR1 is DFQATT and CDR2 SNEGSKA (reference sequence). Here the CDR3 DNA reads TGCAGTGCTAGAGATCTTCGACTAGCGGGTGTCACAGATACGCAGTATTTT. Its translation is CSARDLRLAGVTDTQYF.

This clonotype was seen many times. V is TRBV3-1 and J is TRBJ2-1; 8 bases are shared with TRBD1. Germline-derived CDR1 and CDR2 are LGHDT and YNNKEL (reference sequence). This CDR3 contains 15 residues. The J segment lost 6 bases and the V segment lost 8 bases, leaving 12 bases of the junction unmatched. The CDR3 reads CASADGTGGSNEQFF. CDR3 sequence (DNA): TGTGCCAGCGCGGATGGAACAGGGGGATCCAATGAGCAGTTCTTC.

This sequence joins TRBV5-5 and TRBJ2-2; 7 bases are a match to TRBD1. CDR1 is SGHKS and CDR2 is YYEKEE in the germline V gene (reference sequence). There are 16 residues in the CDR3. V dropped 4 bases and J dropped 3; count of bases not matched to a gene: 9. CDR3 in amino acids: CASSAAGQDYTGELFF. The CDR3 bases are TGTGCCAGCAGCGCCGCCGGACAGGATTACACCGGGGAGCTGTTTTTT.

The J gene is TRBJ2-1, the V gene TRBV5-6; weak D call: TRBD1 (6 bases). Germline V gene data show CDR1 as SGHDT and CDR2 as YYEEEE. The CDR3 totals 14 residues. V dropped 0 bases and J dropped 7 bases, with 11 bases sitting between them. In DNA, the CDR3 is TGTGCCAGCAGCTTGGTTCAGGGGATAAATGAGCAGTTCTTC. Protein product: CASSLVQGINEQFF.

The chain has TRBV7-2 and TRBJ2-5; no firm D call. This CDR3 has 14 residues. Trimming removed 3 bases from V and 1 base from J, with 9 bases in between. Germline V lookup: CDR1 SGHTA, CDR2 FQGNSA. The CDR3 nucleotides read TGTGCCAGCAGCTTTACGCCCGCCCAAGAGACCCAGTACTTC. Its protein product is CASSFTPAQETQYF.

This clonotype has a count of ten or more. The gene calls are TRBV29-1 and TRBJ2-3; D might be TRBD1 (6 bases). The V gene's germline CDR1 is SQVTM and CDR2 ANQGSEA. Trimming pared 4 bases from V and 2 bases from J, leaving 10 bases between. This CDR3 comprises 13 residues. For the CDR3, the DNA is TGCAGCGTTGGGCAGGGGAACACAGATACGCAGTATTTT. Its translation is CSVGQGNTDTQYF.

In the case of this clonotype: A read error may explain this, as a much larger clone is one base away. The chain is built from TRBV12-3 or TRBV12-4 and TRBJ1-5, with D unresolved. Trimming took off 6 bases at V and 6 bases at J, with 21 bases between the two ends. CDR3 length equals 16 residues. CDR3: CASSTQSGPRGQPQHF. CDR3 DNA: TGTGCCAGCAGCACCCAATCCGGGCCTCGGGGTCAGCCCCAGCATTTT.

This clonotype was seen at least ten times. The rearrangement uses TRBV20-1 and TRBJ2-3; 10 nucleotides align to TRBD2. V was clipped by 6 bases and J by 1 base; unmatched bases: 7. The germline gives CDR1 DFQATT, CDR2 SNEGSKA (reference sequence). The CDR3 length is 15 residues. The CDR3 DNA is TGCAGTGCGAAGGTAGCGGGGGGAGGCACAGATACGCAGTATTTT. This gives the protein CSAKVAGGGTDTQYF.

The chain carries TRBV10-3 and TRBJ2-3; either TRBD1 or TRBD2 may fit D (5 bases each). There are 17 residues in the CDR3. Trimming took off 6 bases at V and 3 bases at J, with 22 bases between the two ends. CDR1 is ENHRY, CDR2 SYGVKD, per germline. CDR3 nucleotides: TGTGCCATCAGCTTAGCGTGGGGGACCAAGGAGACAGATACGCAGTATTTT. It encodes CAISLAWGTKETDTQYF.

This clonotype was recorded at least ten times. V and J are TRBV7-9 and TRBJ2-3; tentative D call: TRBD1 (5 bases). The V end lost 6 bases, the J end lost 1 base, and 11 bases lay between the germline ends. This CDR3 is 14 amino acids long. The germline V gene encodes CDR1 SEHNR and CDR2 FQNEAQ (reference sequence). The DNA of the CDR3 is TGTGCCAGCAGTTACGACAGCCGCACAGATACGCAGTATTTT. Its translation is CASSYDSRTDTQYF.

This clonotype showed up many times. V is TRBV5-1 and J is TRBJ2-1; D gene ambiguous. CDR1 and CDR2 (germline): SGHRS, YFSETQ. V lost 3 bases and J lost 7, with 14 bases in between. The CDR3 is 14 amino acids. In DNA form, the CDR3 reads TGCGCCAGCAGCTCCCGGCTAGTTGGGAATGAGCAGTTCTTC. Amino acids: CASSSRLVGNEQFF. Filled out from reference TRBV5-1 and TRBJ2-1, the complete variable domain reads KAGVTQTPRYLIKTRGQQVTLSCSPISGHRSVSWYQQTPGQGLQFLFEYFSETQRNKGNFPGRFSGRQFSNSRSEMNVSTLELGDSALYLCASSSRLVGNEQFFGPGTRLTVL.

On this clonotype: This may come from a read error, since a much larger clone is one base off. The CDR3 sequence is CSARERSGSRDEQYF. Written as DNA, the CDR3 is TGCAGTGCTAGAGAAAGGAGCGGGAGTCGGGATGAGCAGTACTTC. The chain combines TRBV20-1 with TRBJ2-7; TRBD2 matches at 8 bases. This CDR3 region has 15 residues. Trimming took 0 bases from V and 7 from J; bases not matched to a gene: 11. CDR1 is DFQATT, CDR2 SNEGSKA, per germline (reference sequence).

For this clonotype: Just one base apart from a much larger clone, this may be a read error. V is TRBV28 and J is TRBJ2-3, with 11 bases matching TRBD2. CDR1 and CDR2 (germline): MDHEN, SYDVKM. Trimming took 1 base from V and 4 from J; bases not matched to a gene: 7. This CDR3 spans 17 amino acids. DNA of the CDR3: TGTGCCAGCAGTTTATCAGCGACTAGCGGGGACGCAGATACGCAGTATTTT. Protein: CASSLSATSGDADTQYF.

The rearrangement uses TRBV6-4 and TRBJ2-5, with 7 positions matching TRBD2. Germline CDR1 reads MRHNA; CDR2 reads SNTAGT. Unmatched junction bases numbered 18, after V lost 6 bases and J lost 11 bases. The CDR3 has 15 amino acids. The CDR3, as DNA: TGTGCCAGCAGCCAAGGAGGCGGGAGTGGCAATGAGCAGTACTTC. It specifies CASSQGGGSGNEQYF.

In the case of this clonotype: A clone one base away is much larger, so this may be a read error. V is TRBV24-1 and J is TRBJ2-7, with a weak D call TRBD2 (6 bases). TRBJ2-5 explains the end of the DNA better; the J call may be wrong. Germline V gene lookup returns CDR1 KGHDR and CDR2 SFDVKD. CDR3 length: 15 amino acids. The DNA for the CDR3 is TGTGCCATCAGTGATTATCCGGGAGCGCGAGAGACCCAGTACTTC. Its translation: CAISDYPGARETQYF.

This clonotype was counted between two and nine times. V and J are TRBV28 and TRBJ1-1; 8 bases map to TRBD1. The junction had 9 bases not matched to a gene; V was cut back by 6 bases and J by 6 bases. CDR1 is MDHEN, CDR2 SYDVKM, per germline. The length of the CDR3 is 14 residues. CDR3 protein: CASSRFGQGAEAFF. The CDR3 bases are TGTGCCAGCAGCCGCTTCGGACAGGGCGCTGAAGCTTTCTTT.